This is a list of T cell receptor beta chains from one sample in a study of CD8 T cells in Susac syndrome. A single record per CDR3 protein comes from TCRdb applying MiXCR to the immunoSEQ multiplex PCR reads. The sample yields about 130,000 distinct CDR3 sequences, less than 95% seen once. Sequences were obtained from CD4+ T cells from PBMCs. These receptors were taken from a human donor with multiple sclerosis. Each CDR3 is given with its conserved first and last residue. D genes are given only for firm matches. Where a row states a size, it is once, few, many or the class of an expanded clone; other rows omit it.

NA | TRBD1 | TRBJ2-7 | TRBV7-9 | CASSHTPGQGTYEQYF | TGTGCCAGCAGCCACACGCCGGGACAGGGGACCTACGAGCAGTACTTC
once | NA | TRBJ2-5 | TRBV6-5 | CASSFQGGEETQYF | TGTGCCAGCAGTTTCCAGGGGGGCGAAGAGACCCAGTACTTC
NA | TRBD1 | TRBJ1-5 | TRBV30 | CAWSVLAGGQPQHF | TGTGCCTGGAGTGTTCTGGCAGGGGGTCAGCCCCAGCATTTT
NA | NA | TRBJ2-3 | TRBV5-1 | CASSLGEGASSDTQYF | TGCGCCAGCAGCTTGGGGGAGGGGGCGTCTTCAGATACGCAGTATTTT
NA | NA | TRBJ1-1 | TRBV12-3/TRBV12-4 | CASTAGFTEAFF | TGTGCCAGCACCGCCGGGTTCACTGAAGCTTTCTTT
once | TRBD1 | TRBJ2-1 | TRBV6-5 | CASSRDRGLYEQFF | TGTGCCAGCAGCCGGGACAGGGGGTTATATGAGCAGTTCTTC
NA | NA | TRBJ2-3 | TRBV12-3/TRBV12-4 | CASSPPGHRIRQYF | TGTGCCAGCAGCCCCCCAGGGCACAGGATACGGCAGTATTTT
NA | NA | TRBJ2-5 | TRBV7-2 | CASSLPQETQYF | TGTGCCAGCAGCCTGCCTCAAGAGACCCAGTACTTC
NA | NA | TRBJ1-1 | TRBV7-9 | CASRKNPGSPSPNTEAFF | TGTGCCAGCAGGAAGAACCCGGGCTCTCCAAGCCCGAACACTGAAGCTTTCTTT
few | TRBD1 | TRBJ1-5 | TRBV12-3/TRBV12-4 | CASRRKGQDSNQPQHF | TGTGCCAGCAGGCGAAAGGGACAGGATAGCAATCAGCCCCAGCATTTT
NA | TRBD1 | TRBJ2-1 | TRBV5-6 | CASSSPGQLNEQFF | TGTGCCAGCAGCTCCCCGGGACAGCTTAATGAGCAGTTCTTC